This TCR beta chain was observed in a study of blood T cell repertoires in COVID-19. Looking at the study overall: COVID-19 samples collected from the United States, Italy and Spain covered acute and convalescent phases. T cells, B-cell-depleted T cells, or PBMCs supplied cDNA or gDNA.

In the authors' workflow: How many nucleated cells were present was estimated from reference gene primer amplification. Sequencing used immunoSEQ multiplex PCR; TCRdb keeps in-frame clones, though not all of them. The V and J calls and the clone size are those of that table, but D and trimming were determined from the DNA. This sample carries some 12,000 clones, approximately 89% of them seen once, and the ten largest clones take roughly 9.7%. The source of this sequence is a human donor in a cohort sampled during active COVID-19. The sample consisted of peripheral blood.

The CDR3 reads CASSDQGKAYEQYF. For the CDR3, the DNA is TGTGCCAGCAGTGACCAGGGGAAGGCCTACGAGCAGTACTTC. This chain joins TRBV6-4 and TRBJ2-7; D is possibly TRBD1 (6 bases). Deletions cut 2 bases from V and 2 bases from J, with 10 bases between. The CDR3 has 14 residues. Germline CDR1 and CDR2: MRHNA and SNTAGT.